The T cell receptor (beta chain) under discussion was sequenced for a study of radiation and T cells in renal cell carcinoma. Clones were sequenced by immunoSEQ multiplex PCR, and TCRdb holds only the in-frame ones, with some missing. The repertoire consists of 150,000 or so clones, with 88% occurring once and the leading ten covering 3.5% to 5%. Described time point: baseline pretreatment blood. Treatment defined: 15 Gy SBRT to primary tumor, nephrectomy 4 weeks later. CDR1 and CDR2 (germline): SGHTA, FQGNSA. Trimming took 2 bases from V and 0 from J, leaving 8 bases between them. The length of the CDR3 is 14 residues.

This sequence originates from an older woman with renal cell carcinoma. This specimen consisted of blood, obtained from a patient whose treatment included radiotherapy and nephrectomy. This chain uses TRBV7-2 with TRBJ2-7, with D uncertain. The DNA for the CDR3 is TGTGCCAGCAGCTTACGTAGGAGCTCCTACGAGCAGTACTTC. Protein sequence: CASSLRRSSYEQYF.